This T cell receptor beta chain was recovered during a study of shared clonotypes between healthy human individuals. General study findings and limits: The naive CD4 repertoires of several donors were compared, and around 5% of clonotypes were shared. Unshared clonotypes carried lower generation probabilities than those common to all four donors. The rarefaction results pointed to incomplete sorted-subset sequencing despite large depth.

The CDR3 length is 22 residues. Per germline, CDR1 SSHAT and CDR2 FNYEAQ (reference sequence). Libraries were prepared by immunoSEQ multiplex PCR; TCRdb keeps only in-frame clonotypes and omits some of them. The sample holds approximately 2.4 million clones, approximately 94% seen once. About this clone itself: The antigen is unknown. A read error may account for a junction end that differs from germline.

The donors were adults (healthy and HIV-negative) with no recent acute infections or vaccinations. The sequenced sample was naive CD4+ T cells sorted from blood. This sample's subset: CD45RA+ positively selected. This sequence was found in a young man in good health. V is TRBV7-7 and J is TRBJ2-1; TRBD2 matches at 9 bases. The CDR3 loop is CASSLYVGRSLAGTSSYNEQFF. CDR3 DNA: TGTGCTAGCAGCTTATACGTAGGAAGGAGCCTAGCGGGGACAAGCTCCTACAATGAGCAGTTCTTC.